Listed here is a single T cell receptor beta chain. The target antigen is unknown. These data come from a study of shared clonotypes between healthy human individuals. Study results and limitations: Clonotype sharing across several donors was observed for around 4.8% of naive CD4 clonotypes.

With 0 bases removed from V and 0 bases from J, the gap between germline ends came to 17 bases. This CDR3 is 18 amino acids long. Germline V gene data show CDR1 as SGHRS and CDR2 as YFSETQ. Some clones are missing from TCRdb's copy, which holds only in-frame ones; the method was immunoSEQ multiplex PCR. The sample lists approximately 1,500,000 clones, 98% occurring once. Caucasian adults living in Nashville, Tennessee, provided all samples. Investigators divided CD4+ cells into CD45RA+ naive and CD45RA-negative memory subsets. The chain recombines TRBV5-1 with TRBJ2-3, with D possibly TRBD2 on 7 matching bases. Sequencing was carried out using naive CD4+ T cells sorted from blood. Subset indicated: CD45RA+ positively selected. This clonotype was obtained from a man between 25 and 39 years old in good health. The CDR3 coding sequence is TGCGCCAGCAGCTTGGGCGTAGGGGGACTAACTAGCACAGATACGCAGTATTTT. This gives the protein CASSLGVGGLTSTDTQYF.